The rows below give T cell receptor beta chains drawn from one sample of a study of OX40 agonist ivuxolimab in advanced cancers. Some clones are missing from TCRdb's copy, which holds only in-frame ones; the method was immunoSEQ multiplex PCR. The sample lists about 78,000 clones; around nine tenths were seen once. The specimen was CD4+ or CD8+ T cells sorted from blood, collected in a trial of the OX40 agonist ivuxolimab. The origin of the receptors is an adult with an advanced solid tumor such as melanoma, head and neck, liver or kidney cancer. The CDR3 runs from the conserved cysteine through the conserved F or W.

J gene: TRBJ2-1; V gene: TRBV2; CDR3 protein: CASRRAGYGDEQFF
J gene: TRBJ1-1; V gene: TRBV6-6; CDR3 protein: CASALPPNGVNTEAFF
J gene: TRBJ1-4; V gene: TRBV5-8; CDR3 protein: CASSLGQGENEKLFF
J gene: TRBJ2-7; V gene: TRBV7-2; CDR3 protein: CASSLRGLVGQYF
J gene: TRBJ2-1; V gene: TRBV9; CDR3 protein: CASKPGIGASGFNEQFF
J gene: TRBJ2-5; V gene: TRBV7-7; CDR3 protein: CASSLGRGVLKETQYF
J gene: TRBJ2-7; V gene: TRBV7-9; CDR3 protein: CASSRTVYEQYF
J gene: TRBJ1-1; V gene: TRBV12-5; CDR3 protein: CASGLGHVGVAFF
J gene: TRBJ1-1; V gene: TRBV5-1; CDR3 protein: CASSPLGRPTEAFF
J gene: -; V gene: TRBV18; CDR3 protein: CASSPRTGGEQYF
J gene: TRBJ1-1; V gene: TRBV14; CDR3 protein: CASSHRASTGNTEAFF
J gene: TRBJ1-1; V gene: TRBV10-3; CDR3 protein: CAISELRGGEAFF
J gene: TRBJ2-1; V gene: TRBV10-3; CDR3 protein: CAIRGGAGNEQFF
J gene: TRBJ1-1; V gene: TRBV7-2; CDR3 protein: CASSLGTPPWEAFF
J gene: TRBJ2-6; V gene: TRBV11-3; CDR3 protein: CASSLVISGANVLTF
J gene: TRBJ2-7; V gene: TRBV4-2; CDR3 protein: CASSQGAGHEQYF
J gene: TRBJ1-3; V gene: TRBV18; CDR3 protein: CASSPKERNSGNTIYF
J gene: TRBJ1-1; V gene: TRBV28; CDR3 protein: CASRVTGAQNTEAFF
J gene: TRBJ2-7; V gene: TRBV5-6; CDR3 protein: CASSFGTPTYEQYF
J gene: TRBJ2-1; V gene: TRBV5-5; CDR3 protein: CASSLVGGESEQFF
J gene: TRBJ1-1; V gene: TRBV6-1; CDR3 protein: CASSEGTRNTEAFF
J gene: TRBJ2-1; V gene: TRBV19; CDR3 protein: CATLPGTTNNEQFF
J gene: TRBJ2-7; V gene: TRBV4-3; CDR3 protein: CASSQELAGVYEQYF